This T cell receptor beta chain appears in the sequencing data of a study of blood T cell repertoires in COVID-19. Clinical histories supplied by participants themselves formed the basis of cohort assignment. The CDR3 extends over 13 amino acids. V lost 2 bases and J lost 1, with 5 bases in between. Germline loops: CDR1 SGHTA, CDR2 FQGTGA. The assay was immunoSEQ multiplex PCR, and TCRdb's table has in-frame clones only and misses some. The data contain about 290,000 clones, around 90% of them singletons. Specimen: PBMCs or T cells enriched from blood (not recorded which). The sequence was obtained from a woman in her thirties or forties who had recovered from COVID-19. This sequence joins TRBV7-3 and TRBJ1-1; D remains ambiguous. The CDR3, as DNA: TGTGCCAGCAGCTTAGAGCGGAACACTGAAGCTTTCTTT. Translated: CASSLERNTEAFF.